This T cell receptor (beta chain) derives from a study of blood T cell repertoires in COVID-19. Across the whole study: The analysed material was cDNA or gDNA that came from T cells, B-cell-depleted T cells, or PBMCs.

Under the authors' procedure: The authors estimated nucleated cell counts from reference gene primer amplification. Sequenced by immunoSEQ multiplex PCR; TCRdb stores in-frame clones only, minus some. The V and J calls and the clone size are those of that table, but D and trimming were determined from the DNA. Among 200,000 to 250,000 clones listed, approximately 83% were seen once. Germline loops: CDR1 MNHEY, CDR2 SMNVEV (reference sequence). The CDR3 loop spans 13 amino acids. The ends lost 6 bases at V and 2 bases at J; junction bases unmatched: 1. The study drew participants aged roughly 18 to 89 years from approximately 23 US areas. Cohorts were assigned according to the clinical history that participants reported.

The sequence came from an older woman who had recovered from COVID-19. This rearrangement joins TRBV27 to TRBJ2-5; TRBD2 agrees at 9 bases. Sequencing input: PBMCs or T cells enriched from blood (not recorded which). In DNA, the CDR3 is TGTGCCAGCAGACTAGCGGGTCAAGAGACCCAGTACTTC. Its protein product is CASRLAGQETQYF.